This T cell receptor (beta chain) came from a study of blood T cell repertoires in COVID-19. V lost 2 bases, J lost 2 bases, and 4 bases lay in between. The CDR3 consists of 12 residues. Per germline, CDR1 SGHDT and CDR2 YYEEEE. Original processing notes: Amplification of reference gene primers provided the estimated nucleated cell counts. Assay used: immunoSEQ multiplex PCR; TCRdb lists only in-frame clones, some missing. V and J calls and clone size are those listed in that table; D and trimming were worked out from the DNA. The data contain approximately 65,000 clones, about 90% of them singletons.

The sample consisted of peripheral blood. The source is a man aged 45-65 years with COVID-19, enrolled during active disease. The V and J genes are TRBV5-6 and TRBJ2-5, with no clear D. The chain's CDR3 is CASSFTQETQYF. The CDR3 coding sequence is TGTGCCAGCAGCTTTACTCAAGAGACCCAGTACTTC.